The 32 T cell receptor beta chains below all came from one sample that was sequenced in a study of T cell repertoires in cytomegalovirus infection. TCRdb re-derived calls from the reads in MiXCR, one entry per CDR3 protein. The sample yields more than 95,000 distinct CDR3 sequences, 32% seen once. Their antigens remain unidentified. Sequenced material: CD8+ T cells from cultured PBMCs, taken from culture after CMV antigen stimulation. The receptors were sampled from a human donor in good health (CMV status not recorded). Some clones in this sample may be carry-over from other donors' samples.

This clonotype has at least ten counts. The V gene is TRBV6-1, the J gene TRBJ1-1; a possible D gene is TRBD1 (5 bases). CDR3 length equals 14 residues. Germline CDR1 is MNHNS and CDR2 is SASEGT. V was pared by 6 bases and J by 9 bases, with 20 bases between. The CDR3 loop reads CASRPNTERGKAFF. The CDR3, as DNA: TGTGCCAGCAGACCTAACACGGAACGGGGCAAAGCTTTCTTT.

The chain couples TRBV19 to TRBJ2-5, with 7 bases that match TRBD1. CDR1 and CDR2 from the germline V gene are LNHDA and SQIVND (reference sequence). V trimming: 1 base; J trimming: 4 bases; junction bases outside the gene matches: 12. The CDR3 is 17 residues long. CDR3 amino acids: CASSIGGGQAYSETQYF. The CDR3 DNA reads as TGTGCCAGTAGTATAGGTGGAGGACAGGCCTACTCAGAGACCCAGTACTTC.

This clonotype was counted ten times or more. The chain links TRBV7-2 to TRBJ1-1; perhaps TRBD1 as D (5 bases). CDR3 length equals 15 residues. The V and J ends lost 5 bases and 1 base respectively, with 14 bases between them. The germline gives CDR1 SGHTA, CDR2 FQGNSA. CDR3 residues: CASSLRAPWNTEAFF. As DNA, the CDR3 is TGTGCCAGCAGCCTCAGGGCTCCTTGGAACACTGAAGCTTTCTTT.

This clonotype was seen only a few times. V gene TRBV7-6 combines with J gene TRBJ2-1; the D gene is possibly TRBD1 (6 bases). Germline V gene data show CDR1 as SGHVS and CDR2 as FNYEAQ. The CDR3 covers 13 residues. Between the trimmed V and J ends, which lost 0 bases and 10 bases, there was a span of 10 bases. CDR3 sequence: CASSLAGAGEQFF. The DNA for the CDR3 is TGTGCCAGCAGCTTAGCGGGGGCAGGAGAGCAGTTCTTC. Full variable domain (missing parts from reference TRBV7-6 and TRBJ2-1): GAGVSQSPRYKVTKRGQDVALRCDPISGHVSLYWYRQALGQGPEFLTYFNYEAQQDKSGLPNDRFSAERPEGSISTLTIQRTEQRDSAMYRCASSLAGAGEQFFGPGTRLTVL.

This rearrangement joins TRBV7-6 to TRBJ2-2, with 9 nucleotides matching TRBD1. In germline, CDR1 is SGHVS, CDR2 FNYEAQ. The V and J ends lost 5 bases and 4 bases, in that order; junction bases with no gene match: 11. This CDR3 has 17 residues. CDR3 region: CASSPSTRTGVTGELFF. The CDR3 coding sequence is TGTGCCAGCAGCCCTAGTACCAGGACAGGGGTCACCGGGGAGCTGTTTTTT.

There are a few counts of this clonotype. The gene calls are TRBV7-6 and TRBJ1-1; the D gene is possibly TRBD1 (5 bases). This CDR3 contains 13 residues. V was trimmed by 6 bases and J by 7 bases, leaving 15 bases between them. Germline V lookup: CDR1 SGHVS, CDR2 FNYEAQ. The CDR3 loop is CASSLFTTGEAFF. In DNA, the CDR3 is TGTGCCAGCAGTCTCTTCACTACAGGTGAAGCTTTCTTT.

The CDR3 loop reads CASSYNAYEQYF. The CDR3 region has the DNA TGTGCCAGCAGTTACAACGCGTACGAGCAGTACTTC. The chain joins TRBV6-2 or TRBV6-3 to TRBJ2-7, with unresolved D. CDR3 length: 12 amino acids. Germline CDR1 reads MNHEY; CDR2 reads SVGEGT. The V gene lost 2 bases and the J gene lost 4 bases, with 6 bases spanning the gap.

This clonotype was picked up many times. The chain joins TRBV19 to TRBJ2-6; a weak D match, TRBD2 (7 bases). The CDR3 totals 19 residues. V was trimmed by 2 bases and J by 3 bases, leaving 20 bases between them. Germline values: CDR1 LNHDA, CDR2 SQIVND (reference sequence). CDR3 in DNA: TGTGCCAGTAGTATACCCCGCGGGGGCGAACGTGGTGGGGCCAACGTCCTGACTTTC. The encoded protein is CASSIPRGGERGGANVLTF.

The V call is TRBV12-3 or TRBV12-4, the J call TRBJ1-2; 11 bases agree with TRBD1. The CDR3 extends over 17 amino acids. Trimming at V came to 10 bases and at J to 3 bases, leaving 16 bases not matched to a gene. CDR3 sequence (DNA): TGTGCCATATACCCCCCTCAGTGGGACAGGGGGGACTATGGCTACACCTTC. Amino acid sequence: CAIYPPQWDRGDYGYTF.

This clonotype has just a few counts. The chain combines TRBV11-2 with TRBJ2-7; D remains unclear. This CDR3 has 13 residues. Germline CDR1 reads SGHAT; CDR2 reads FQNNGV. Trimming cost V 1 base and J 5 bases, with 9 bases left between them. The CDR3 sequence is CASSLGSGDEQYF. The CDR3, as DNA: TGTGCCAGCAGCTTAGGCTCGGGCGACGAGCAGTACTTC.

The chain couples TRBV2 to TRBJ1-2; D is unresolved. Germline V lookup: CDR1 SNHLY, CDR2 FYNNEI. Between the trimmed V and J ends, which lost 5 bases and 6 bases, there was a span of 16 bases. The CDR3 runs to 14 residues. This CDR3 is CASSFFQPGDGYTF. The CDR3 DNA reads TGTGCCAGCAGTTTCTTCCAACCCGGTGATGGCTACACCTTC. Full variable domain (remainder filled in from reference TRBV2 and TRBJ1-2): EPEVTQTPSHQVTQMGQEVILRCVPISNHLYFYWYRQILGQKVEFLVSFYNNEISEKSEIFDDQFSVERPDGSNFTLKIRSTKLEDSAMYFCASSFFQPGDGYTFGSGTRLTVV.

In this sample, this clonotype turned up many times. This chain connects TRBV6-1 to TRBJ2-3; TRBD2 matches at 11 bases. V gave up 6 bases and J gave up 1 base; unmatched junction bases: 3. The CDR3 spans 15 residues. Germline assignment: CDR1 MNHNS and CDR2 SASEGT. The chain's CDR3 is CASRAGLAGTDTQYF. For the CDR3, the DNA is TGTGCCAGCAGAGCGGGACTAGCGGGCACAGATACGCAGTATTTT.

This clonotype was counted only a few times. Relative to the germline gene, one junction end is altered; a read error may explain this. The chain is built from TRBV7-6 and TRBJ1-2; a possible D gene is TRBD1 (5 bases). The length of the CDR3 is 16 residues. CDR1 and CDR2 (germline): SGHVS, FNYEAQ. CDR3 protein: CASSLAPGYYNYGYTF. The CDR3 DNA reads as TGTGCCAGTAGCTTAGCCCCAGGGTATTATAACTATGGCTACACCTTC.

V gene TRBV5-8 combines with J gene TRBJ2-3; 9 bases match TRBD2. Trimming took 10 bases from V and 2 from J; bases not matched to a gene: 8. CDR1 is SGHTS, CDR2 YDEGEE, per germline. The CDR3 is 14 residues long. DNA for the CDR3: TGTGCCGGACACGAGCGGGGGGACACAGATACGCAGTATTTT. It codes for CAGHERGDTDTQYF.

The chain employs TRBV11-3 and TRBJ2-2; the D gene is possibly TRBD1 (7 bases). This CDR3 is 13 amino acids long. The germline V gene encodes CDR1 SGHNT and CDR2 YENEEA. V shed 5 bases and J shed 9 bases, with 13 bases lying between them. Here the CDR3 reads CASSPRGDRELFF. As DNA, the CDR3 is TGTGCCAGCAGCCCCAGGGGGGACCGGGAGCTGTTTTTT.

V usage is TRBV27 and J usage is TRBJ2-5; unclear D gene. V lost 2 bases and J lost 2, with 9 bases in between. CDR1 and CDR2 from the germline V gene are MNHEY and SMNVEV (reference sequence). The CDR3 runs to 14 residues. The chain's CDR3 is CASSLRQNQETQYF. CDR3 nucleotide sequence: TGTGCCAGCAGTTTAAGGCAGAATCAAGAGACCCAGTACTTC.

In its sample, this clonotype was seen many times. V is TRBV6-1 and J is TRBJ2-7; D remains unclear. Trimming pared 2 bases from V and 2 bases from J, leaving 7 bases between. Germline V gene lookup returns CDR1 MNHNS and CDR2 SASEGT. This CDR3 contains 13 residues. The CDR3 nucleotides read TGTGCCAGCAGTGAATGGATAGCCTACGAGCAGTACTTC. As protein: CASSEWIAYEQYF.

The CDR3 nucleotides read TGCAGTGCCGGGACAGTCAGCTCACCCCTCCACTTT. Translation gives CSAGTVSSPLHF. J is TRBJ1-6 and V is TRBV20-1; 7 positions agree with TRBD1. The CDR3 spans 12 residues. Per the germline V gene, CDR1 is DFQATT and CDR2 is SNEGSKA (reference sequence). V was pared by 6 bases and J by 10 bases, with 6 bases of the junction left unmatched.

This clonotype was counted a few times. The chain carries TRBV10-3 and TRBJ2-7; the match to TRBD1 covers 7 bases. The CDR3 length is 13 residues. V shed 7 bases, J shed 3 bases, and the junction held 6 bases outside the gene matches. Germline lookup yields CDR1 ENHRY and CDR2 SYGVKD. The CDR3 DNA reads TGTGCCATCAAAGCAGGGGGTTTCTACGAGCAGTACTTC. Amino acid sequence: CAIKAGGFYEQYF.

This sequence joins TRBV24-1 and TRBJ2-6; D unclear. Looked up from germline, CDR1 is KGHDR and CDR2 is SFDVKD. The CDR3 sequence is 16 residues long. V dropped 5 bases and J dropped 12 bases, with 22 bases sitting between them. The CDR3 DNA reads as TGTGCCACCAGTGGTAAGGCCGAATTATCGTCTCGCGTCCTGACTTTC. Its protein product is CATSGKAELSSRVLTF.

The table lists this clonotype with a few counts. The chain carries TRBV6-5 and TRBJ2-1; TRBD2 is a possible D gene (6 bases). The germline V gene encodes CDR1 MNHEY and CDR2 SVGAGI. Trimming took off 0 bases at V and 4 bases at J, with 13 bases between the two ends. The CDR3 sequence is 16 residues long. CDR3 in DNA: TGTGCCAGCAGTTACTCGGGCGGGGCGGATTACAATGAGCAGTTCTTC. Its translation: CASSYSGGADYNEQFF.

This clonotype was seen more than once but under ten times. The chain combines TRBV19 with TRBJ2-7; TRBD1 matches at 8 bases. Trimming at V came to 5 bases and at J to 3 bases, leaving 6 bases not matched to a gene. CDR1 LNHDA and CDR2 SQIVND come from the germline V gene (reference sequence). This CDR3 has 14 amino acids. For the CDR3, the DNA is TGTGCCAGTAGTGCCCGACAGGGGCGCTACGAGCAGTACTTC. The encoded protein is CASSARQGRYEQYF.

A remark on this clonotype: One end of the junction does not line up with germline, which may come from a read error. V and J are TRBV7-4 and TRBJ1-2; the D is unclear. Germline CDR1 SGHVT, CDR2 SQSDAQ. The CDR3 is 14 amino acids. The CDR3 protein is CTSSLAGSDGGYTF. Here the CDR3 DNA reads TGTACCAGCAGCTTAGCCGGGTCCGACGGTGGCTACACCTTC.

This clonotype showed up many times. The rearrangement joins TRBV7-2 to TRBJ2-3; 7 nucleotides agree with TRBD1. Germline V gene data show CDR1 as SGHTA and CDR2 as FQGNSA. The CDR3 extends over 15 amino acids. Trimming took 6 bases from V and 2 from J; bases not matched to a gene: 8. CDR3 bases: TGTGCCAGCAGATCGGGACAGTGGATCACAGATACGCAGTATTTT. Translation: CASRSGQWITDTQYF. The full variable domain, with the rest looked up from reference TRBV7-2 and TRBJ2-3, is GAGVSQSPSNKVTEKGKDVELRCDPISGHTALYWYRQSLGQGLEFLIYFQGNSAPDKSGLPSDRFSAERTGGSVSTLTIQRTQQEDSAVYLCASRSGQWITDTQYFGPGTRLTVL.

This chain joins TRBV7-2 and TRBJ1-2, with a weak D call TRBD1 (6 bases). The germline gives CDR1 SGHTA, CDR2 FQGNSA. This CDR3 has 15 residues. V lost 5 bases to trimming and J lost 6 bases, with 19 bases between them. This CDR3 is CASSPENRERDGYTF. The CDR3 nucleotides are TGTGCCAGCAGCCCCGAGAACAGGGAGAGGGATGGCTACACCTTC.

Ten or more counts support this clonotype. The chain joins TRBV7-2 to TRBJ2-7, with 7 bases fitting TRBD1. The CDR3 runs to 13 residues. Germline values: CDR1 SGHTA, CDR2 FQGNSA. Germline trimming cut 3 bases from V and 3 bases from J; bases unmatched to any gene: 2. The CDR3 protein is CASSLAGGYEQYF. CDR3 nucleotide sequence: TGTGCCAGCAGCTTGGCAGGGGGCTACGAGCAGTACTTC.

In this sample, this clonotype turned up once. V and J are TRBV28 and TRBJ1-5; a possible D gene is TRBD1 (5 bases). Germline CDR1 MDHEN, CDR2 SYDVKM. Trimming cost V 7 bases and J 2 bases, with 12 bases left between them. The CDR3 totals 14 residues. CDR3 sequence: CASIWGNGNQPQHF. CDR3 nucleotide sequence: TGTGCCAGCATTTGGGGGAATGGCAATCAGCCCCAGCATTTT.

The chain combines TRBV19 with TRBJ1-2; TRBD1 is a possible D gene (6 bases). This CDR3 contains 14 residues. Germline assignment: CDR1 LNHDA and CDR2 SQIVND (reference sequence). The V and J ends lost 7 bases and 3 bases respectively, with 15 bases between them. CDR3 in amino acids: CASTIQGSDYGYTF. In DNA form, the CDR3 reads TGTGCCAGTACCATACAGGGATCTGACTATGGCTACACCTTC. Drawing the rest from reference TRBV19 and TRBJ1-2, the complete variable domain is DGGITQSPKYLFRKEGQNVTLSCEQNLNHDAMYWYRQDPGQGLRLIYYSQIVNDFQKGDIAEGYSVSREKKESFPLTVTSAQKNPTAFYLCASTIQGSDYGYTFGSGTRLTVV.

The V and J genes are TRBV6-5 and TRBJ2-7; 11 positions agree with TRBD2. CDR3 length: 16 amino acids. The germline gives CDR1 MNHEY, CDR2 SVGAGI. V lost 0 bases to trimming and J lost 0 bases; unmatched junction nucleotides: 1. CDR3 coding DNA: TGTGCCAGCAGTTACTCGGGACTAGCGGCCTCCTACGAGCAGTACTTC. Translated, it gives CASSYSGLAASYEQYF.

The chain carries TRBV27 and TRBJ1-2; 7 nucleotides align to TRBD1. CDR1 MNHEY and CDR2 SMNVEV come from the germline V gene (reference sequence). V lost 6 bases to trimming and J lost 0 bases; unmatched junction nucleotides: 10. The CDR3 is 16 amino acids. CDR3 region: CASSRGTAHANYGYTF. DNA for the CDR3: TGTGCCAGCAGCCGTGGGACAGCTCATGCTAACTATGGCTACACCTTC.

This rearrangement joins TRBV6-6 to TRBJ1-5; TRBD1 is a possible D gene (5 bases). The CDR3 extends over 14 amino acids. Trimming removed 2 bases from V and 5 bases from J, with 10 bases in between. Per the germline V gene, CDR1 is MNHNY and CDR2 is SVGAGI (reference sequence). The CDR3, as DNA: TGTGCCAGCAGTTACGGGTCAGGGCATCAGCCCCAGCATTTT. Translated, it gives CASSYGSGHQPQHF.

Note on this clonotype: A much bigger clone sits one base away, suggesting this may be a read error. CDR3 nucleotides: TGTGCCAGCAGCCAGCCTCGATGGACCGGTTGGGACACCGGGGAGCTGTTTTTT. This encodes CASSQPRWTGWDTGELFF. The V call is TRBV7-3, the J call TRBJ2-2, with unresolved D. The length of the CDR3 is 18 residues. Trimming took 5 bases from V and 3 from J, leaving 22 bases between them. The germline CDR1 and CDR2 sequences are SGHTA and FQGTGA.